The 20 T cell receptor beta chains given below trace back to one sample, sequenced in a study of blood T cell repertoires in COVID-19 (TCRdb year 2020). Libraries were prepared through the immunoSEQ multiplex PCR assay. TCRdb took this table from immuneACCESS and kept in-frame rearrangements with V and J called. Such tables lack part of the clones; where checked against another copy, unresolved V genes explain under half of the gap, and the rest is unexplained. The sample records over 70,000 clones, around 91% of which are singletons. Over 6.5% of the sample comes from the top ten. The sequencing input was peripheral blood. These receptors were taken from a man between 18 and 29 years old with COVID-19, enrolled during active disease.

The chain is built from TRBV7-9 and TRBJ2-7, with D possibly matching TRBD2 (5 bases). Trimming took off 2 bases at V and 5 bases at J, with 10 bases between the two ends. The CDR3 has 13 amino acids. CDR1 is SEHNR, CDR2 FQNEAQ, per germline (reference sequence). The CDR3 region has the DNA TGTGCCAGCAGCTTACCGGGGTGGGACGAGCAGTACTTC. It codes for CASSLPGWDEQYF.

The V call is TRBV7-9, the J call TRBJ2-5; 7 bases match TRBD1. The CDR3 consists of 16 residues. The ends lost 4 bases at V and 5 bases at J; junction bases unmatched: 13. The germline V gene has CDR1 SEHNR and CDR2 FQNEAQ (reference sequence). CDR3 sequence reads: CASSSGTANMMETQYF. CDR3 sequence (DNA): TGTGCCAGCAGCTCAGGGACAGCCAACATGATGGAGACCCAGTACTTC.

The V call is TRBV29-1, the J call TRBJ1-1; a weak D match, TRBD1 (6 bases). CDR1 is SQVTM, CDR2 ANQGSEA, per germline. The CDR3 runs 13 residues. V was clipped by 6 bases and J by 6 bases, with 17 bases between them. The CDR3 bases are TGCAGCGTAGCAGGGGCCAACGGGCCTGAAGCTTTCTTT. Encoded protein: CSVAGANGPEAFF.

The chain joins TRBV13 to TRBJ2-1, with D perhaps matching TRBD2 (6 bases). This CDR3 has 16 residues. From germline, CDR1 is PRHDT and CDR2 FYEKMQ (reference sequence). V shed 3 bases and J shed 2 bases, with 14 bases lying between them. In DNA form, the CDR3 reads TGTGCCAGCAGCTTCGGTATGACTAGGACCTACAATGAGCAGTTCTTC. As protein: CASSFGMTRTYNEQFF. The variable domain in full, completed from reference TRBV13 and TRBJ2-1, reads AAGVIQSPRHLIKEKRETATLKCYPIPRHDTVYWYQQGPGQDPQFLISFYEKMQSDKGSIPDRFSAQQFSDYHSELNMSSLELGDSALYFCASSFGMTRTYNEQFFGPGTRLTVL.

This chain connects TRBV13 to TRBJ1-2; 12 positions agree with TRBD1. This CDR3 is 16 amino acids long. CDR1 is PRHDT, CDR2 FYEKMQ, per germline (reference sequence). V lost 0 bases, J lost 4 bases, and 3 bases stayed unmatched. The CDR3: CASSLGGGQGAYGYTF. The CDR3 bases are TGTGCCAGCAGCTTAGGCGGGGGACAGGGGGCCTATGGCTACACCTTC. Looking up the rest from reference TRBV13 and TRBJ1-2 gives the full variable domain: AAGVIQSPRHLIKEKRETATLKCYPIPRHDTVYWYQQGPGQDPQFLISFYEKMQSDKGSIPDRFSAQQFSDYHSELNMSSLELGDSALYFCASSLGGGQGAYGYTFGSGTRLTVV.

This clone was detected a few times. V usage is TRBV19 and J usage is TRBJ2-7, with D possibly being TRBD2 (5 bases). The V end lost 5 bases, the J end lost 0 bases, and 14 bases lay between the germline ends. There are 15 residues in the CDR3. Per germline, CDR1 LNHDA and CDR2 SQIVND (reference sequence). This chain's CDR3 is CASSSSPGFSYEQYF. CDR3 sequence (DNA): TGTGCCAGTAGTTCTTCCCCGGGATTCTCCTACGAGCAGTACTTC.

This clone has only one observation. CDR3 sequence (DNA): TGTGCCTCCGGACTAGACATCACCTACAATGAGCAGTTCTTC. Translated: CASGLDITYNEQFF. The V gene is TRBV30, the J gene TRBJ2-1, with 7 bases that match TRBD2. From germline, CDR1 is GTSNPN and CDR2 SVGIG (reference sequence). The V and J ends lost 7 bases and 2 bases, in that order; junction bases with no gene match: 8. This CDR3 has 14 amino acids. The full variable domain, in which reference TRBV30 and TRBJ2-1 provide the parts outside the CDR3, is SQTIHQWPATLVQPVGSPLSLECTVEGTSNPNLYWYRQAAGRGLQLLFYSVGIGQISSEVPQNLSASRPQDRQFILSSKKLLLSDSGFYLCASGLDITYNEQFFGPGTRLTVL.

This clone showed up just a few times. J is TRBJ1-5 and V is TRBV27, with TRBD1 matching 9 bases. CDR3 length: 16 amino acids. Looked up from germline, CDR1 is MNHEY and CDR2 is SMNVEV (reference sequence). The J segment lost 4 bases and the V segment lost 5 bases, leaving 9 bases of the junction unmatched. The CDR3 is CASSRRLGTGNQPQHF. In nucleotides, the CDR3 is TGTGCCAGCAGTCGACGACTCGGGACAGGGAATCAGCCCCAGCATTTT.

The V call is TRBV18, the J call TRBJ2-5, with 7 bases fitting TRBD1. Trimming at V came to 1 base and at J to 2 bases, leaving 4 bases not matched to a gene. The CDR3 loop spans 15 amino acids. Germline-derived CDR1 and CDR2 are KGHSH and LQKENI. The CDR3 reads CASSPRGQDQETQYF. The CDR3 bases are TGTGCCAGCTCACCACGAGGACAGGATCAAGAGACCCAGTACTTC.

The CDR3 DNA reads TGTGCCTGGAGTGTGGGAGGGGAGCAGTACTTC. This sequence encodes CAWSVGGEQYF. The chain combines TRBV30 with TRBJ2-7; 7 bases map to TRBD2. The CDR3 has 11 amino acids. V shed 0 bases and J 7 bases; nucleotides not matched to a gene: 0. Germline V gene sequence: CDR1 GTSNPN, CDR2 SVGIG (reference sequence).

This chain links TRBV29-1 with TRBJ2-7, with TRBD2 matching over 8 bases. The CDR3 sequence is 11 residues long. CDR1 and CDR2 from the germline V gene are SQVTM and ANQGSEA. The V segment lost 5 bases and the J segment 6 bases; nucleotides outside the gene matches: 3. The CDR3 coding sequence is TGCAGCGTTTCGGGAGGGCCCGAGCAGTACTTC. It codes for CSVSGGPEQYF.

For this clone: A read error may account for a junction end that differs from germline. The chain links TRBV5-4 to TRBJ1-4, with no clear D. Germline V lookup: CDR1 SGHNT, CDR2 YYREEE (reference sequence). The CDR3 sequence is 13 residues long. The CDR3 sequence is CASSFWANEKLLF. CDR3 sequence (DNA): TGTGCCAGCAGCTTCTGGGCGAATGAAAAACTGCTTTTT.

J is TRBJ2-3 and V is TRBV4-1; 12 bases are a match to TRBD2. The germline V gene encodes CDR1 MGHRA and CDR2 YSYEKL. There are 14 residues in the CDR3. Trimming removed 4 bases from V and 6 bases from J; junction bases left unmatched: 2. DNA of the CDR3: TGCGCCAGCAGCCCGGGACTAGCGGGCGATACGCAGTATTTT. Its translation is CASSPGLAGDTQYF.

The J gene is TRBJ2-7, the V gene TRBV6-2 or TRBV6-3; 9 bases map to TRBD2. This CDR3 contains 16 residues. V trimming: 0 bases; J trimming: 3 bases; junction bases outside the gene matches: 6. Looked up from germline, CDR1 is MNHEY and CDR2 is SVGEGT. The CDR3 DNA follows: TGTGCCAGCAGTTACTCCCCGGCGGGAGGGGGCTACGAGCAGTACTTC. Amino acid sequence: CASSYSPAGGGYEQYF.

The count of this clone is one. The gene calls are TRBV14 and TRBJ1-2; 9 bases line up with TRBD1. Germline lookup yields CDR1 SGHDN and CDR2 FVKESK. Trimming removed 1 base from V and 1 base from J; junction bases left unmatched: 16. CDR3 length: 20 amino acids. Here the CDR3 DNA reads TGTGCCAGCAGCCAAGCACCGGGACAGGGAGGCCGAGACCTTAACTATGGCTACACCTTC. Encoded protein: CASSQAPGQGGRDLNYGYTF.

This clone came up a few times. J is TRBJ1-6 and V is TRBV7-3; D is uncertain. CDR3 length equals 13 residues. The V end was cut by 1 base, the J end by 10 bases, with 8 bases between. Germline CDR1 reads SGHTA; CDR2 reads FQGTGA. The CDR3 DNA sequence: TGTGCCAGCAGCTTAATGAGGGAATCACCCCTCCACTTT. The encoded protein is CASSLMRESPLHF.

The chain combines TRBV12-2 with TRBJ2-7; the table's D call of TRBD1 was not tested on the DNA. TRBV12-2 is a listed pseudogene. The CDR3 runs to 12 residues. CDR3 sequence (DNA): TGTGCAAGTCGCCTGAGAGGCCGAAGGGGGTACTTC. It specifies CASRLRGRRGYF.

The chain carries TRBV5-6 and TRBJ1-2; D ambiguous. CDR3 length equals 14 residues. Germline loops: CDR1 SGHDT, CDR2 YYEEEE. V shed 2 bases and J shed 4 bases, with 12 bases lying between them. Written as DNA, the CDR3 is TGTGCCAGCAGCTTACCTTCACTTCTCTATGGCTACACCTTC. Encoded protein: CASSLPSLLYGYTF.

The V gene is TRBV9, the J gene TRBJ2-1; D unclear. Germline V gene data show CDR1 as SGDLS and CDR2 as YYNGEE. V was trimmed by 0 bases and J by 9 bases, leaving 10 bases between them. The CDR3 runs 13 residues. CDR3 sequence (DNA): TGTGCCAGCAGCGTAGCGGTAGCAGCTGAGCAGTTCTTC. Residues: CASSVAVAAEQFF.

The rearrangement links TRBV15 to TRBJ1-5, with D possibly matching TRBD1 (6 bases). Germline assignment: CDR1 LNHNV and CDR2 YYDKDF (reference sequence). The CDR3 covers 19 residues. The V end was cut by 2 bases, the J end by 4 bases, with 24 bases between. The CDR3 bases are TGTGCCACCAGCAGACCTACCTACCCCCTTGGACAGCCAAATCAGCCCCAGCATTTT. Its translation: CATSRPTYPLGQPNQPQHF.